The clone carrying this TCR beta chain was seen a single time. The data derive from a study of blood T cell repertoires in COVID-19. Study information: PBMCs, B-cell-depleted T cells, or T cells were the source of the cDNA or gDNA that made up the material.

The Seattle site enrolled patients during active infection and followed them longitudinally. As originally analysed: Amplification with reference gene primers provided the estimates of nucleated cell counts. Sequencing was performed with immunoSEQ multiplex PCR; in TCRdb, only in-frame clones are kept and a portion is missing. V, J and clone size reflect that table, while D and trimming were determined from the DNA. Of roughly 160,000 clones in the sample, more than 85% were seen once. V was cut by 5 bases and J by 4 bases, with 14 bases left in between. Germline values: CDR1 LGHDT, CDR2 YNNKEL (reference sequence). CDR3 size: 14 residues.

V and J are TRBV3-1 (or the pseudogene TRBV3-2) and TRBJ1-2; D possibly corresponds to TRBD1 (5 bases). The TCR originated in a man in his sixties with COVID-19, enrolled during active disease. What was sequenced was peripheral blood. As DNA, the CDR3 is TGTGCCAGCAGCGAACAGGTGGCCGGCTATGGCTACACCTTC. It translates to CASSEQVAGYGYTF.